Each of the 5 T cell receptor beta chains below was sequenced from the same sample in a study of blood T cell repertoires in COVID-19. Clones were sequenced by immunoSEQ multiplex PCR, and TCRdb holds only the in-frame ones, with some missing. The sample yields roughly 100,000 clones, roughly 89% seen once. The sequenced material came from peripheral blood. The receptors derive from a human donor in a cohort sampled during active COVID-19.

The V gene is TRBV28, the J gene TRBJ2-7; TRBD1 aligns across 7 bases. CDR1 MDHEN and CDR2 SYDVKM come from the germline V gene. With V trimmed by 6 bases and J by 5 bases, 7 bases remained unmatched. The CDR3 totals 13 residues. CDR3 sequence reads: CASSPGQYDEQYF. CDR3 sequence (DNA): TGTGCCAGCAGCCCGGGACAGTACGACGAGCAGTACTTC.

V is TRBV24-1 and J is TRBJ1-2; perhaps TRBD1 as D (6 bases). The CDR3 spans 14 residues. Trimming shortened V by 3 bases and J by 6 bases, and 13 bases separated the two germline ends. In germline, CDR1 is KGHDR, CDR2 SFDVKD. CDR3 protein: CATSDEGQSNGYTF. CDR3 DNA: TGTGCCACCAGTGATGAAGGACAGTCGAATGGCTACACCTTC.

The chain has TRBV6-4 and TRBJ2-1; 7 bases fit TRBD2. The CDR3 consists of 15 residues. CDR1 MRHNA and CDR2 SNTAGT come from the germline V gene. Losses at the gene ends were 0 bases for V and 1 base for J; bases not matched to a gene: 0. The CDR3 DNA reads TGTGCCAGCAGTGACTCAGCGGGATCCTACAATGAGCAGTTCTTC. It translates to CASSDSAGSYNEQFF.

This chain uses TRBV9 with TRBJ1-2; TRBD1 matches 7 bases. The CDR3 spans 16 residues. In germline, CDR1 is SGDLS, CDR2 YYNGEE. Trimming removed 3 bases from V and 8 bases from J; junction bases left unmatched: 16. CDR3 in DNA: TGTGCCAGCAGCGCCGGGGCAGGGGGGACCTTGGGAGGCTACACCTTC. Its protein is CASSAGAGGTLGGYTF.

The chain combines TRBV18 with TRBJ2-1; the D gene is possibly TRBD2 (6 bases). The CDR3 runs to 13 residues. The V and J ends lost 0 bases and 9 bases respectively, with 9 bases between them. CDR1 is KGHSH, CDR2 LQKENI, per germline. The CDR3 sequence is CASSPPGGTEQFF. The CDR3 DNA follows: TGTGCCAGCTCACCACCAGGAGGGACTGAGCAGTTCTTC.